The 7 T cell receptor beta chains reported below all come from one sample, sequenced in a study of blood T cell repertoires in COVID-19. Here immunoSEQ multiplex PCR was the method, and the copy in TCRdb shows in-frame clones only, minus some. Of approximately 76,000 clones listed, 70% to 80% are singletons. Sequencing input: peripheral blood. Receptors were obtained from a woman between 65 and 79 years old with acute or convalescent COVID-19.

The CDR3 sequence is CASSPPLGRKDTGELFF. The CDR3 DNA reads TGTGCCAGCAGCCCCCCGCTTGGGAGAAAGGACACCGGGGAGCTGTTTTTT. The rearrangement uses TRBV7-9 and TRBJ2-2; the D gene is possibly TRBD2 (5 bases). The germline V gene has CDR1 SEHNR and CDR2 FQNEAQ (reference sequence). V was clipped by 5 bases and J by 3 bases, with 19 bases between them. This CDR3 contains 17 residues.

The V gene is TRBV5-1, the J gene TRBJ2-2; the match to TRBD1 covers 9 bases. V dropped 5 bases and J dropped 1; count of bases not matched to a gene: 6. Germline-derived CDR1 and CDR2 are SGHRS and YFSETQ. There are 16 residues in the CDR3. CDR3: CASRSPGQGNTGELFF. The CDR3 DNA sequence: TGCGCCAGCAGATCACCGGGACAGGGGAACACCGGGGAGCTGTTTTTT.

This clone has just a few counts. The rearrangement uses TRBV6-2 or TRBV6-3 and TRBJ1-1; D unclear. V was cut by 0 bases and J by 1 base, with 12 bases left in between. The CDR3 has 16 residues. Germline assignment: CDR1 MNHEY and CDR2 SVGEGT. The CDR3: CASSYSMKSGNTEAFF. Here the CDR3 DNA reads TGTGCCAGCAGTTACTCGATGAAATCGGGGAACACTGAAGCTTTCTTT.

This clone occurred once. The rearrangement links TRBV13 to TRBJ1-4; 7 nucleotides line up with TRBD1. The CDR3 totals 14 residues. With V trimmed by 3 bases and J by 6 bases, 4 bases remained unmatched. CDR1 is PRHDT and CDR2 is FYEKMQ in the germline V gene (reference sequence). Here the CDR3 reads CASSLGQSDEKLFF. DNA of the CDR3: TGTGCCAGCAGCTTGGGACAGTCCGATGAAAAACTGTTTTTT.

This clone was counted only a few times. The chain has TRBV5-1 and TRBJ2-6, with 12 bases matching TRBD1. Losses at the gene ends were 4 bases for V and 2 bases for J; bases not matched to a gene: 7. Germline values: CDR1 SGHRS, CDR2 YFSETQ. The CDR3 sequence is 18 residues long. CDR3 nucleotide sequence: TGCGCCAGCAGCGGGGGACAGGGGGCAAGTCCTGGGGCCAACGTCCTGACTTTC. Translation: CASSGGQGASPGANVLTF. Variable domain in full (rest from reference TRBV5-1 and TRBJ2-6): KAGVTQTPRYLIKTRGQQVTLSCSPISGHRSVSWYQQTPGQGLQFLFEYFSETQRNKGNFPGRFSGRQFSNSRSEMNVSTLELGDSALYLCASSGGQGASPGANVLTFGAGSRLTVL.

The gene calls are TRBV6-2 or TRBV6-3 and TRBJ2-7; TRBD1 agrees at 7 bases. The CDR3 runs to 15 residues. Germline V gene data show CDR1 as MNHEY and CDR2 as SVGEGT. V gave up 5 bases and J gave up 1 base; unmatched junction bases: 8. The CDR3 loop is CASSLDRALSYEQYF. Here the CDR3 DNA reads TGTGCCAGCAGTCTTGACAGGGCCCTATCCTACGAGCAGTACTTC.

Comment on this clone: This sample also contains other DNA sequences that code for the same CDR3. CDR3 sequence reads: CASSLREGNQPQHF. The CDR3 nucleotides are TGTGCCAGCAGCCTTCGGGAAGGCAATCAGCCCCAGCATTTT. The chain combines TRBV7-2 with TRBJ1-5; no firm D call. Between the trimmed V and J ends, which lost 5 bases and 2 bases, there was a span of 10 bases. The CDR3 runs 14 residues. Germline V gene sequence: CDR1 SGHTA, CDR2 FQGNSA. The variable domain in full, with the rest retrieved from reference TRBV7-2 and TRBJ1-5, is GAGVSQSPSNKVTEKGKDVELRCDPISGHTALYWYRQSLGQGLEFLIYFQGNSAPDKSGLPSDRFSAERTGGSVSTLTIQRTQQEDSAVYLCASSLREGNQPQHFGDGTRLSIL.